The clone carrying this T cell receptor (beta chain) has ten or more counts. This sample is drawn from a study of human T cells and chemical hapten exposure. TCRdb re-called the RACE reads with MiXCR, one entry per CDR3 protein. The sample consists of approximately 320,000 distinct CDR3 sequences, 5.5% of them appearing once. The sample's time point: pre-sensitization, week 0. Regarding treatment: therapeutic diphenylcyclopropenone sensitization with weekly scalp DPC. This sequence originates from a woman between 18 and 29 years old with alopecia areata. Some clones in this sample may be carry-over from other donors' samples. The sample consisted of whole blood, taken in connection with sensitization to the hapten diphenylcyclopropenone (DPC).

The CDR3 here is CASSEWDRDNSPLHF. The CDR3 coding sequence is TGTGCCAGCAGCGAATGGGACAGGGATAATTCACCCCTCCACTTT. The rearrangement uses TRBV3-1 and TRBJ1-6, with TRBD1 matching 9 bases. The length of the CDR3 is 15 residues. From germline, CDR1 is LGHDT and CDR2 YNNKEL (reference sequence). The trim removed 5 bases at V and 5 bases at J, leaving 4 bases unmatched.